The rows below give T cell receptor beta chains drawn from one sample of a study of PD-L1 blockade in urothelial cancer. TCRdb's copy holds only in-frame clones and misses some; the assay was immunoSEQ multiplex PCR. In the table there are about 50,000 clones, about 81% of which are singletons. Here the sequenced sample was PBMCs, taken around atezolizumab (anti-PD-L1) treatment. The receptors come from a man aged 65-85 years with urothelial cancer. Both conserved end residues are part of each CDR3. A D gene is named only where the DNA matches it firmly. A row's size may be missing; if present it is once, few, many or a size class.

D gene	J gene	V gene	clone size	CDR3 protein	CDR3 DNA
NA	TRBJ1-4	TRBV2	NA	CASSETGRTNEKLFF	TGTGCCAGCAGTGAAACAGGGCGAACTAATGAAAAACTGTTTTTT
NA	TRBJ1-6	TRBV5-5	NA	CASRQAGASYNSPLHF	TGTGCCAGCAGACAAGCAGGGGCCAGCTATAATTCACCCCTCCACTTT
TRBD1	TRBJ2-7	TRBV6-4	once	CASSDSYDWDGQGAEYEQYF	TGTGCCAGCAGTGACTCTTATGACTGGGACGGGCAGGGGGCTGAATACGAGCAGTACTTC
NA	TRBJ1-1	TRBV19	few	CASGQGLNTEAFF	TGTGCCAGTGGGCAGGGGCTGAACACTGAAGCTTTCTTT
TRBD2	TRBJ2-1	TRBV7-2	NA	CASSLSRTSGGAGNEQFF	TGTGCCAGCAGCCTCTCTCGGACTAGCGGGGGGGCTGGCAATGAGCAGTTCTTC
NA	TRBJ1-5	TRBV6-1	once	CASSEGGDQPQHF	TGTGCCAGCAGTGAGGGGGGGGATCAGCCCCAGCATTTT
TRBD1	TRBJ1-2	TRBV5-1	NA	CASSSTGDGYTF	TGCGCCAGCAGCTCCACAGGGGATGGCTACACCTTC
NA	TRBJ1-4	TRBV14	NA	CASSQDRRVGLNEKLFF	TGTGCCAGCAGCCAAGATCGCAGGGTGGGGTTGAATGAAAAACTGTTTTTT
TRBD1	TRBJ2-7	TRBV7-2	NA	CASSLGKRTGEYEQYF	TGTGCCAGCAGCTTAGGTAAAAGGACAGGGGAGTACGAGCAGTACTTC
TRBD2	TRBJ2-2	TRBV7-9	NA	CASRQGLAGPFTGELFF	TGTGCCAGCCGCCAGGGACTAGCGGGACCATTCACCGGGGAGCTGTTTTTT